This T cell receptor beta chain was sequenced in a study of OX40 agonist ivuxolimab in advanced cancers. Study information: Ivuxolimab, an agonist antibody against OX40 (CD134), was given to patients. Study-wide findings and caveats: In the expanded peripheral T cells, antigen specificity was never determined. Nonresponders, in some cases, also had low normalized T-cell clonal expansion.

TCRdb keeps only in-frame clones here, not all; method: immunoSEQ multiplex PCR. Here the sample spans about 42,000 clones, about four fifths being singletons. Per germline, CDR1 SGHNT and CDR2 YENEEA. Trimming took 6 bases from V and 3 from J; bases not matched to a gene: 4. The CDR3 totals 15 residues. In the case of this clone: Its antigen is undetermined.

The chain combines TRBV11-3 with TRBJ1-4, with TRBD1 matching over 10 bases. Sequencing was performed on CD4+ or CD8+ T cells sorted from blood, taken in a trial of the OX40 agonist ivuxolimab. The TCR comes from an adult with an advanced solid tumor such as melanoma, head and neck, liver or kidney cancer. CDR3 region: CASSWTGGANEKLFF. CDR3 in DNA: TGTGCCAGCAGTTGGACAGGGGGGGCTAATGAAAAACTGTTTTTT.